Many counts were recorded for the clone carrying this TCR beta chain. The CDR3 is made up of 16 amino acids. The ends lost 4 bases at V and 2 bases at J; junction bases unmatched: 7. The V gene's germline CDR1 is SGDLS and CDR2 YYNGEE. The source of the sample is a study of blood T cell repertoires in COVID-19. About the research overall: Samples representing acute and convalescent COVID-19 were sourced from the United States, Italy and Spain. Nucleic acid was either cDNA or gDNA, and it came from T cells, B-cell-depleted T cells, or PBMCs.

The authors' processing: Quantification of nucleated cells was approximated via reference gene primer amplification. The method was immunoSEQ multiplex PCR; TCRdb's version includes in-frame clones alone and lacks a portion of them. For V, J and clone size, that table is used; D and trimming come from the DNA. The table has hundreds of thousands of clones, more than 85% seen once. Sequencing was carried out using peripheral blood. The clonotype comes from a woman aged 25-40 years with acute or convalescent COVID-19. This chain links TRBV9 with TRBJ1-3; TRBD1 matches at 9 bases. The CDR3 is CASSPQGAITGNTIYF. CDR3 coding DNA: TGTGCCAGCAGCCCACAGGGGGCGATAACTGGAAACACCATATATTTT.